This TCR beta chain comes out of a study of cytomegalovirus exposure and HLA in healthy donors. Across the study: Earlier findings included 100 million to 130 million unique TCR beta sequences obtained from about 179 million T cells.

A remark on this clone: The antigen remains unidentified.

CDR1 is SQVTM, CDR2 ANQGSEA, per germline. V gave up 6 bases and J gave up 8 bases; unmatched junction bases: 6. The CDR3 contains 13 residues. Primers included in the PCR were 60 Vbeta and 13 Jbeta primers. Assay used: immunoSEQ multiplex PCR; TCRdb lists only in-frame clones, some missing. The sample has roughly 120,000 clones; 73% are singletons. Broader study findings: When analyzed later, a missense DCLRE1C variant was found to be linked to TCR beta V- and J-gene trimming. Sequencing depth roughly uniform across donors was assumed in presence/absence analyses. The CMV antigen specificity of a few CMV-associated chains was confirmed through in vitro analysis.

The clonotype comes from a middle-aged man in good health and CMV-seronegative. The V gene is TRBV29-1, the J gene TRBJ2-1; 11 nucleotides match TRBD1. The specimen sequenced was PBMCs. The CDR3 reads CSVGQGAWDEQFF. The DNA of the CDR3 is TGCAGCGTCGGACAGGGGGCTTGGGATGAGCAGTTCTTC.